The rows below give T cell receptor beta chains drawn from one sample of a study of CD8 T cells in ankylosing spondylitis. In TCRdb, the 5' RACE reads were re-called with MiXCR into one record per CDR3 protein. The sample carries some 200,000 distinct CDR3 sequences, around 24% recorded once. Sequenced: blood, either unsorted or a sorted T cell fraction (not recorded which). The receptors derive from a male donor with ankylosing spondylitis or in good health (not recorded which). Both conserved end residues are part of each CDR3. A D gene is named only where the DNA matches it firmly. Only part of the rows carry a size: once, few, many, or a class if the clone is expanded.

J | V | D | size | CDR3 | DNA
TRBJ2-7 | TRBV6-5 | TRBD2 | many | CASSSPGGGIDEQYF | TGTGCCAGCAGTTCGCCGGGGGGGGGAATCGACGAGCAGTACTTC
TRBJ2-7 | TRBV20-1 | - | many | CSAISTGNSYEQYF | TGCAGTGCTATTTCAACAGGGAACTCCTACGAGCAGTACTTC
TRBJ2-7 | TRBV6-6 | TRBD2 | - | CASTKTSDYEQYF | TGTGCCAGCACCAAGACTAGCGACTACGAGCAGTACTTC
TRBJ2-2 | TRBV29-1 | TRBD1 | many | CSAMTGLGVGELFF | TGCAGCGCCATGACAGGGCTGGGGGTCGGGGAGCTGTTTTTT
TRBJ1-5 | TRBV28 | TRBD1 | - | CATGQVNQPQHF | TGTGCCACCGGACAGGTTAATCAGCCCCAGCATTTT
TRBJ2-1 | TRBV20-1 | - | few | CSASRDIVDNEQFF | TGCAGTGCTAGCCGGGACATCGTTGACAATGAGCAGTTCTTC
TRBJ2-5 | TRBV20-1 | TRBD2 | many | CSARLADGRETQYF | TGCAGTGCTCGACTAGCGGATGGCAGGGAGACCCAGTACTTC
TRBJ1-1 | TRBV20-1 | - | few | CSASSTEAFF | TGCAGTGCCAGTTCGACTGAAGCTTTCTTT
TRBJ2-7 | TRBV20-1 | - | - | CSVFRDEQYF | TGCAGTGTCTTCCGGGACGAGCAGTACTTC
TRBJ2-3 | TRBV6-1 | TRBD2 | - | CASRGTSDTDTQYF | TGTGCCAGCAGAGGGACTAGCGACACAGATACGCAGTATTTT
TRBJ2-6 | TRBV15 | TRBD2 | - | CATSRDVGLAGAGANVLTF | TGTGCCACCAGCAGAGATGTTGGACTAGCGGGGGCTGGGGCCAACGTCCTGACTTTC
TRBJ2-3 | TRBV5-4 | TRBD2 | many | CASSVPSGTSGADTQYF | TGTGCCAGCAGTGTACCCTCCGGGACTAGCGGTGCAGATACGCAGTATTTT
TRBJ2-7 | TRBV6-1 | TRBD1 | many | CASTPGQRNRGRYEQYF | TGTGCCAGCACCCCGGGACAGAGAAACCGGGGCCGCTACGAGCAGTACTTC
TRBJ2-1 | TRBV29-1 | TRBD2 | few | CSVGIAGGGEQFF | TGCAGCGTTGGGATAGCGGGAGGTGGTGAGCAGTTCTTC
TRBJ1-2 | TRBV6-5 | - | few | CASSYAQGFGYTF | TGTGCCAGCAGTTACGCTCAGGGGTTCGGCTACACCTTC
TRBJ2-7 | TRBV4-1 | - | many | CASSPRDFIHEQYF | TGCGCCAGCAGCCCGCGGGACTTTATCCACGAGCAGTACTTC
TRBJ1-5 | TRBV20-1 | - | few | CSASQEHQPQHF | TGCAGTGCTAGTCAGGAACATCAGCCCCAGCATTTT
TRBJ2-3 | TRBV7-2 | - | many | CASSSRDTQYF | TGTGCCAGCAGCTCAAGGGATACGCAGTATTTT
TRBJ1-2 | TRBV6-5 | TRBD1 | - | CASSYSTGHGYTF | TGTGCCAGCAGTTACTCGACAGGGCATGGCTACACCTTC
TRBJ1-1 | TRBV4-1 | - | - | CASSPHKLGTEAFF | TGCGCCAGCAGCCCGCACAAGTTGGGCACTGAAGCTTTCTTT
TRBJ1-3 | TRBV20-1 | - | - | CSASPGNTIYF | TGCAGTGCTAGTCCTGGAAACACCATATATTTT
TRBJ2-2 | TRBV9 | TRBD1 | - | CASSDRQGVNTGELFF | TGTGCCAGCAGCGATCGACAGGGGGTAAACACCGGGGAGCTGTTTTTT
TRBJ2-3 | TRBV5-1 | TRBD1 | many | CASSLGQGGTDTQYF | TGCGCCAGCAGCTTGGGACAGGGGGGCACAGATACGCAGTATTTT
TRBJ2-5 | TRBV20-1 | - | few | CSARDARESAETQYF | TGCAGTGCTAGAGATGCTAGGGAGTCGGCGGAGACCCAGTACTTC
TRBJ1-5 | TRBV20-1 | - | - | CSARGVNKGRDQPQHF | TGCAGTGCTAGAGGGGTGAACAAGGGTAGGGATCAGCCCCAGCATTTT
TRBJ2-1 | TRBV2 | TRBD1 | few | CASSDGTAPIEEQFF | TGTGCCAGCAGCGACGGGACAGCCCCGATAGAAGAGCAGTTCTTC
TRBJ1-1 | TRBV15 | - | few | CATSTAPEKRAFF | TGTGCCACCAGCACCGCACCGGAGAAACGAGCTTTCTTT
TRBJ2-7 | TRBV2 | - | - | CASRFDLYSYEQYF | TGTGCCAGCAGATTCGACTTGTACTCCTACGAGCAGTACTTC
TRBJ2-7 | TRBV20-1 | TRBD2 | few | CSARPTSGTYEQYF | TGCAGTGCTAGGCCAACTAGCGGGACCTACGAGCAGTACTTC
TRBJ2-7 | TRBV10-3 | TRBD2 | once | CAISGGLAGVYEQYF | TGTGCCATCAGTGGGGGGCTAGCGGGAGTCTACGAGCAGTACTTC
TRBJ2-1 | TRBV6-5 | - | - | CASSYSGDVLPGNEQFF | TGTGCCAGCAGTTACTCCGGGGACGTCCTCCCGGGGAATGAGCAGTTCTTC
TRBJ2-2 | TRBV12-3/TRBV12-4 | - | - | CASSLAPPTGELFF | TGTGCCAGCAGTTTAGCTCCTCCCACCGGGGAGCTGTTTTTT
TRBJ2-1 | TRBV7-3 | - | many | CASSLNRNEQFF | TGTGCCAGCAGCTTAAACAGGAATGAGCAGTTCTTC
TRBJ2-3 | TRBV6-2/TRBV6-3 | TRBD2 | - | CASRKLAATDTQYF | TGTGCCAGCAGGAAACTAGCGGCCACAGATACGCAGTATTTT
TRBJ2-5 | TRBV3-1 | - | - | CASSQVGQTLETQYF | TGTGCCAGCAGCCAAGTTGGACAGACCCTTGAGACCCAGTACTTC
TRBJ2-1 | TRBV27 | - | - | CASSLGAWQGLYNEQFF | TGTGCCAGCAGTTTGGGGGCTTGGCAGGGGCTATACAATGAGCAGTTCTTC
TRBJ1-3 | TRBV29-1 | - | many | CSAGSIVPSGNTIYF | TGCAGCGCGGGGTCCATTGTCCCATCTGGAAACACCATATATTTT
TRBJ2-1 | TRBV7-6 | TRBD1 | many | CASSDPPTGSGEQFF | TGTGCCAGCAGCGATCCGCCGACAGGGTCTGGTGAGCAGTTCTTC
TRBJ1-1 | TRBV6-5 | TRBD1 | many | CASSLRAGGTEAFF | TGTGCCAGCAGTTTAAGGGCAGGGGGCACTGAAGCTTTCTTT
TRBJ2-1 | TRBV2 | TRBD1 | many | CASSDLEGTGSGNEQFF | TGTGCCAGCAGTGATCTCGAGGGGACAGGGTCAGGGAATGAGCAGTTCTTC
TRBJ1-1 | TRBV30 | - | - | CAWRGRTAMNTEAFF | TGTGCCTGGAGGGGCAGGACAGCGATGAACACTGAAGCTTTCTTT
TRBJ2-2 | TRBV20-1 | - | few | CRVGVSQNTGELFF | TGCAGGGTGGGCGTCTCCCAGAACACCGGGGAGCTGTTTTTT